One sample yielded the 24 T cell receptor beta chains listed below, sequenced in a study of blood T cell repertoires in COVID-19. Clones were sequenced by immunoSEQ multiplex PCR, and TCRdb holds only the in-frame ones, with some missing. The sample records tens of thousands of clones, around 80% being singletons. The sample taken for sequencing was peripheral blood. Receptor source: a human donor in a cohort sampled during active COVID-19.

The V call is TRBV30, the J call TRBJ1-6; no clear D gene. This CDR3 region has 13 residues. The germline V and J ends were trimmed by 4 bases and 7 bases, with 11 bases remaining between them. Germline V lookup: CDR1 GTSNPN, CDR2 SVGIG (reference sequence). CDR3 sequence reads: CAWTWRKNSPLHF. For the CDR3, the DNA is TGTGCCTGGACATGGAGGAAGAATTCACCCCTCCACTTT.

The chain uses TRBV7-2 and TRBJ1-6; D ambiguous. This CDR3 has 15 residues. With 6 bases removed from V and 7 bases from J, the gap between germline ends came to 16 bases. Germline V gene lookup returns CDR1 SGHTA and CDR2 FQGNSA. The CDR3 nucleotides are TGTGCCAGCAGTCAAAGGGCCCGGAGGAATTCACCCCTCCACTTT. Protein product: CASSQRARRNSPLHF.

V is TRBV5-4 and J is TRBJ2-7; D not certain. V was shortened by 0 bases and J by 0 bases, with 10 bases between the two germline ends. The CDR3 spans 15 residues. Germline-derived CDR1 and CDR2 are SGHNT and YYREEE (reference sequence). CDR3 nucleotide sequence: TGTGCCAGCAGCTTGGAGAGTACAGCCTCCTACGAGCAGTACTTC. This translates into CASSLESTASYEQYF.

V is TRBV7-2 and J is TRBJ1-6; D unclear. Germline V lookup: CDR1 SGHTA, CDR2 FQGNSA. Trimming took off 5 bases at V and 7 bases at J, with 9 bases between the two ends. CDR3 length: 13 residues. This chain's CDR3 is CASSLPVNSPLHF. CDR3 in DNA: TGTGCCAGCAGCCTACCGGTCAATTCACCCCTCCACTTT.

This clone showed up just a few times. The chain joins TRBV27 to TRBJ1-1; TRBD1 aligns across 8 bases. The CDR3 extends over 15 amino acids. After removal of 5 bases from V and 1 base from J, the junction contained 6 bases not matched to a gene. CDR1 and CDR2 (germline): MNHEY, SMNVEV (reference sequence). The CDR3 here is CASSPLGQGNTEAFF. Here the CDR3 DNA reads TGTGCCAGCAGTCCCCTAGGACAGGGGAACACTGAAGCTTTCTTT.

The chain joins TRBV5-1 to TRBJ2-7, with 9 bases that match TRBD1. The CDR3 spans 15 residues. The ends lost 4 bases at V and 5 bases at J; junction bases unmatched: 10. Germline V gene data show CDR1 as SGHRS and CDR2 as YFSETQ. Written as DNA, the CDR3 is TGCGCCAGCAGCGAGGGACAGGGCCGAGGCAACGAGCAGTACTTC. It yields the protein CASSEGQGRGNEQYF. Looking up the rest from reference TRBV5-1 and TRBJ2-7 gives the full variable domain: KAGVTQTPRYLIKTRGQQVTLSCSPISGHRSVSWYQQTPGQGLQFLFEYFSETQRNKGNFPGRFSGRQFSNSRSEMNVSTLELGDSALYLCASSEGQGRGNEQYFGPGTRLTVT.

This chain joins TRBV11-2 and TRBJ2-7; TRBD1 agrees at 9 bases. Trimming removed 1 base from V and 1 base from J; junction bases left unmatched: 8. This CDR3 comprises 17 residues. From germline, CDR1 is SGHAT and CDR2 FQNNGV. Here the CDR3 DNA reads TGTGCCAGCAGCTTAGTAATGGGGGGACAGGGATCCTACGAGCAGTACTTC. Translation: CASSLVMGGQGSYEQYF.

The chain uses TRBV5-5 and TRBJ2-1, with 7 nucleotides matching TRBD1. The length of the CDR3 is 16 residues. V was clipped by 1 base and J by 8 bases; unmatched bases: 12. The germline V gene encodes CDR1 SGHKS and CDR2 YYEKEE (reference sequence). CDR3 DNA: TGTGCCAGCAGCTTGTACTCCGGACAGGCAGGGGATGAGCAGTTCTTC. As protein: CASSLYSGQAGDEQFF.

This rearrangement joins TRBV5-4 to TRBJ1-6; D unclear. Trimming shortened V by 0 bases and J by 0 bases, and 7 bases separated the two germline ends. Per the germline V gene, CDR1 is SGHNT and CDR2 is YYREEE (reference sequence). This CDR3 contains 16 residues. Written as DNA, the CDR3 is TGTGCCAGCAGCTTGGGCCCGAGCTCCTATAATTCACCCCTCCACTTT. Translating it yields CASSLGPSSYNSPLHF.

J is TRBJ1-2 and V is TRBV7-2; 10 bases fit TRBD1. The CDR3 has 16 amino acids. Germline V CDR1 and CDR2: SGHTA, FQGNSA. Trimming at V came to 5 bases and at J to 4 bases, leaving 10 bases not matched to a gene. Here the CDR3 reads CASSPNPGQGSYGYTF. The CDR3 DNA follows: TGTGCCAGCAGCCCGAACCCGGGACAGGGGAGCTATGGCTACACCTTC.

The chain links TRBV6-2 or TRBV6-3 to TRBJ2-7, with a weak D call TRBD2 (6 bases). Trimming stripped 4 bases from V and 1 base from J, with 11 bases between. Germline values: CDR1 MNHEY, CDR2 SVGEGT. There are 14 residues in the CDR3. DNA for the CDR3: TGTGCCAGCAGTTTCTCCGGGGGATCCTACGAGCAGTACTTC. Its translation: CASSFSGGSYEQYF.

In DNA form, the CDR3 reads TGTGCCAGTAGCTACCCAGGGAAAAATGAGCAGTTCTTC. It encodes CASSYPGKNEQFF. This chain joins TRBV19 and TRBJ2-1; perhaps TRBD1 as D (5 bases). V shed 6 bases and J shed 7 bases, with 13 bases lying between them. Germline loops: CDR1 LNHDA, CDR2 SQIVND (reference sequence). The CDR3 is 13 residues long.

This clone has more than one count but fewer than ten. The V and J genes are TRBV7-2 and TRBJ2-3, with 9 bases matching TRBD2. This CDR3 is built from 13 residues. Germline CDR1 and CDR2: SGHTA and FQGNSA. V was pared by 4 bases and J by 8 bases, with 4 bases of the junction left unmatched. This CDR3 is CASSSLAGSTQYF. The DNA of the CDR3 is TGTGCCAGCAGCTCCCTAGCGGGGAGTACGCAGTATTTT.

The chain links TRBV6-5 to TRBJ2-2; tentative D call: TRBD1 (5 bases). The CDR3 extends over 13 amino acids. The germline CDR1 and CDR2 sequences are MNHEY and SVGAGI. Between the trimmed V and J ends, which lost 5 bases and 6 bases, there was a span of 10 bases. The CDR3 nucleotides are TGTGCCAGCAGTAAAACAGGATCCGGGGAGCTGTTTTTT. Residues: CASSKTGSGELFF.

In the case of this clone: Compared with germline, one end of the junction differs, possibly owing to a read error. The CDR3 nucleotides read TGTGCCAGCAGCCAAGATAGCGGGAGGAATAACAACCAACTCTTC. Amino acids: CASSQDSGRNNNQLF. The chain links TRBV4-2 to TRBJ2-7; TRBD2 agrees at 10 bases. Germline-derived CDR1 and CDR2 are LGHNA and YNFKEQ. The CDR3 contains 15 residues.

CDR3 DNA: TGTGCCAGCAGTTTAGACAGGGCGAAGGGTAATTCACCCCTCCACTTT. Translation: CASSLDRAKGNSPLHF. The chain is built from TRBV27 and TRBJ1-6; 7 bases are a match to TRBD1. The germline V gene encodes CDR1 MNHEY and CDR2 SMNVEV (reference sequence). V dropped 2 bases and J dropped 6; count of bases not matched to a gene: 7. The CDR3 covers 16 residues.

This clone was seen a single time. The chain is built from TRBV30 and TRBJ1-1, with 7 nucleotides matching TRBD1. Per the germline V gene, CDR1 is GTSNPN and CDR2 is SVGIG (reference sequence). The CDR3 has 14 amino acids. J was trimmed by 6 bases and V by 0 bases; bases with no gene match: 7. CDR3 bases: TGTGCCTGGAGTGTCAGAGGGGGCAGGGCTGAAGCTTTCTTT. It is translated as CAWSVRGGRAEAFF.

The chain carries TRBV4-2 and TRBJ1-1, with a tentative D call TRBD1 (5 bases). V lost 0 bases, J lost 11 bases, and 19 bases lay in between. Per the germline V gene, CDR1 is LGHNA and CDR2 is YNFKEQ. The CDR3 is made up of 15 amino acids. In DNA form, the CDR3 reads TGTGCCAGCAGCCAAGACCCAGGGCCTCGAAAAAGCGCTTTCTTT. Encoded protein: CASSQDPGPRKSAFF.

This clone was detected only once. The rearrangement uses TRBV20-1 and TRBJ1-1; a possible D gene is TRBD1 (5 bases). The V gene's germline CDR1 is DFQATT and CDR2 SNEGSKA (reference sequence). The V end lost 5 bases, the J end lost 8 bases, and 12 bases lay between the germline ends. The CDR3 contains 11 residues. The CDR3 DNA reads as TGCAGTGCTTACAAGGGGATGGAAGCTTTCTTT. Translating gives CSAYKGMEAFF.

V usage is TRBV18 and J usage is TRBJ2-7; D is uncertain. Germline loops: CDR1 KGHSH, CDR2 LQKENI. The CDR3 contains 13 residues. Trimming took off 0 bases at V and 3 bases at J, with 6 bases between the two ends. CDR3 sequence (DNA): TGTGCCAGCTCACCACCGTCCAGCTACGAGCAGTACTTC. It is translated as CASSPPSSYEQYF.

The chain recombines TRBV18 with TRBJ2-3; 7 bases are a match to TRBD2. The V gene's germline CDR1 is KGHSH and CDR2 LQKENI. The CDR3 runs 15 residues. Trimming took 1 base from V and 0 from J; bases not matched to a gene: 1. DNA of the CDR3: TGTGCCAGCTCACCACAACTAGCGAGCACAGATACGCAGTATTTT. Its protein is CASSPQLASTDTQYF.

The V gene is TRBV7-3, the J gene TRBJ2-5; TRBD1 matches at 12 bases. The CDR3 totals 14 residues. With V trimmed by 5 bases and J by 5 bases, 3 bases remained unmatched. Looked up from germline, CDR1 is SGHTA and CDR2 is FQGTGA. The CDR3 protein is CASSPGTGGETQYF. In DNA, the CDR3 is TGTGCCAGCAGCCCAGGGACAGGGGGCGAGACCCAGTACTTC.

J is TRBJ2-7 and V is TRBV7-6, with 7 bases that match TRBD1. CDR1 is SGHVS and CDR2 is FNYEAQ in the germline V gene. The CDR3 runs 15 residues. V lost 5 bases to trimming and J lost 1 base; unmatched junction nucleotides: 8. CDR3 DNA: TGTGCCAGCAGCCCAAGGTGGGACAGTTCCTACGAGCAGTACTTC. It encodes CASSPRWDSSYEQYF.

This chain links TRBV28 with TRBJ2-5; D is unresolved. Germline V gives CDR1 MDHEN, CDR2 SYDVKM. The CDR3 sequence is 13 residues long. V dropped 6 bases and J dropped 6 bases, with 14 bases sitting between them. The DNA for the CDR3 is TGTGCCAGCAGCGTCCTTAGTCTGAAGACCCAGTACTTC. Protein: CASSVLSLKTQYF.